This T cell receptor (beta chain) was captured in a study of T cells in Graves' hyperthyroidism and ophthalmopathy. General study findings and limits: Ophthalmopathy was separated from stable hyperthyroidism by a 13 V-J model.

Researchers took RNA transcripts and amplified the TCR beta CDR3 regions from them. When the TCR CDR3 underwent first-round RT-PCR, the HTBI primer set was used. TCRdb called the multiplex PCR reads again in MiXCR, with one record for every CDR3 protein. The sample consists of under 550,000 distinct CDR3 sequences, 20% of them appearing once. In regard to this clonotype: Its cognate antigen is unknown.

V lost 2 bases, J lost 5 bases, and 15 bases lay in between. Germline V gives CDR1 LGHDT, CDR2 YNNKEL (reference sequence). There are 15 residues in the CDR3. The specimen sequenced was blood. This sequence joins TRBV3-1 and TRBJ1-1; no firm D call. This receptor was identified in a man aged 40-55 years with Graves' ophthalmopathy. The CDR3 region is CASSQSGGVSTEAFF. The DNA for the CDR3 is TGTGCCAGCAGCCAATCTGGTGGTGTATCGACTGAAGCTTTCTTT.